What follows describes a single TCR beta chain. Its antigen specificity is not known. No base qualities exist here, and no much larger clone lies one base off it. V drops 0 bases and J drops 2 bases, leaving 10 bases in between. CDR1 and CDR2, per the germline V gene (reference sequence), are PRHDT and FYEKMQ. The CDR3 covers 15 residues, taking in both the cysteine and the phenylalanine. Kept here is only the CDR3 DNA, which spans 45 bases and is read in frame from base 1. The source of the sample is a study of blood T cell repertoires in COVID-19 (dated by TCRdb to about 2020). At the level of the whole study: The collaborator samples originated in the United States, Italy and Spain and spanned the acute and convalescent phases of COVID-19. The material from the prospective study consisted of cDNA or gDNA derived from T cells, B-cell-depleted T cells, or PBMCs. Subjects who had been exposed to COVID-19, were actively infected with it, or had recovered from it provided the deeply sampled blood TCRbeta repertoires that made up the dataset. The repertoires were released in a freely available public database intended as a resource for research on the immune response to SARS-CoV-2. Samples were obtained from the ongoing ImmuneRACE study (first 160 participants) and from about 1,300 subjects provided by 6 global collaborators. Sample metadata almost always included a de-identified subject ID, COVID-19 status, age in years and sex. Where available, HLA class I and class II types were obtained from metadata supplied by the sample provider rather than from assay-based typing.

Overall results and qualifications from the work: Clinical and demographic metadata were provided uncurated, with the amount varying by source and participant.

Collaborating institutions collected whole blood in K2EDTA tubes following their own protocols. For TCRbeta analysis, collaborator samples were shipped as frozen whole blood, as isolated PBMCs, or as DNA extracted from either sample type. TCRbeta CDR3 regions were amplified from genomic DNA by means of the immunoSEQ Assay, a bias-controlled multiplex PCR. In the original analysis: The number of nucleated cells in each sample was estimated from the amplification of reference gene primers within the assay. To quantify the absolute abundance of each unique TCRbeta CDR3 rearrangement, sequence reads were collapsed and filtered. For each sample, productive Simpson clonality was calculated as the square root of Simpson's diversity index across productive rearrangements. TCRdb took over this immuneACCESS table, retaining in-frame rearrangements with V and J assigned. Such tables are incomplete; in checked studies, under half of the missing clones stem from an unresolved V gene, and the remainder is unexplained. The V and J calls and clone size are taken from that table; D and trimming were inferred from the DNA. The sample table contains 120,000 or so clones; only one count was recorded for roughly 89% of them. The ten largest clones capture 2% to 2.5% of the sample.

The sequence derives from a woman aged 45-65 years with acute or convalescent COVID-19. Sequences were obtained from peripheral blood. The chain was built from TRBV13 and TRBJ2-5; matching of 6 bases hints at TRBD1 as the D gene. The CDR3 region has the sequence CASSLGQGLQETQYF. The sequenced DNA is TGTGCCAGCAGCTTAGGACAGGGATTACAAGAGACCCAGTACTTC.